A single sample gave rise to the 18 T cell receptor beta chains below, sequenced in a study of Graves' ophthalmopathy and Graves' hyperthyroidism. Amplification of TCR beta CDR3 regions used RNA transcripts. Second-round multiplex PCR came after first-round RT-PCR with HTBI primers. TCRdb re-analysed the multiplex PCR reads in MiXCR, keeping a single row per CDR3 protein. The sample holds 900,000 to 1,200,000 distinct CDR3 sequences, less than 45% seen once. Specimen: peripheral blood or thyroid tissue (not recorded which). The receptors derive from an adult man with Graves' hyperthyroidism.

This clonotype occurred many times. The chain links TRBV19 to TRBJ1-3, with D tentatively TRBD1 (5 bases). V was cut by 3 bases and J by 2 bases, with 11 bases left in between. CDR1 LNHDA and CDR2 SQIVND come from the germline V gene (reference sequence). The CDR3 has 15 amino acids. The CDR3 region is CASSMGLNAGNTIYF. CDR3 bases: TGTGCCAGTAGTATGGGACTAAACGCTGGAAACACCATATATTTT.

This clonotype was seen more than once but under ten times. V is TRBV9 and J is TRBJ1-5, with 8 bases identical to TRBD1. V shed 3 bases and J 5 bases; nucleotides not matched to a gene: 7. The CDR3 loop spans 15 amino acids. Germline CDR1 reads SGDLS; CDR2 reads YYNGEE. CDR3 sequence: CASSADGTGYQPQHF. CDR3 bases: TGTGCCAGCAGCGCTGATGGGACAGGTTATCAGCCCCAGCATTTT.

This clonotype was observed many times. V gene TRBV20-1 combines with J gene TRBJ1-5; a weak D match, TRBD1 (6 bases). Trimming took off 6 bases at V and 1 base at J, with 19 bases between the two ends. This CDR3 spans 16 amino acids. Germline loops: CDR1 DFQATT, CDR2 SNEGSKA (reference sequence). The CDR3 loop is CSANGGTTGSNQPQHF. CDR3 coding DNA: TGCAGTGCGAACGGGGGCACTACAGGAAGCAATCAGCCCCAGCATTTT.

This clonotype was counted many times. The J gene is TRBJ1-2, the V gene TRBV7-9; no reliable D call. The germline V gene has CDR1 SEHNR and CDR2 FQNEAQ (reference sequence). This CDR3 is 11 amino acids long. The V end was cut by 4 bases, the J end by 10 bases, with 10 bases between. In nucleotides, the CDR3 is TGTGCCAGCAGCTCCCAAAGAACCTACACCTTC. Its protein product is CASSSQRTYTF.

The rearrangement links TRBV7-9 to TRBJ1-2; D is unresolved. Trimming took off 4 bases at V and 2 bases at J, with 11 bases between the two ends. Germline CDR1 SEHNR, CDR2 FQNEAQ (reference sequence). The length of the CDR3 is 14 residues. The DNA for the CDR3 is TGTGCCAGCAGCTCCGGCGAATTCAACTATGGCTACACCTTC. Amino acids: CASSSGEFNYGYTF.

Many counts were recorded for this clonotype. The chain employs TRBV6-4 and TRBJ2-6, with D perhaps TRBD1 (6 bases). Germline lookup yields CDR1 MRHNA and CDR2 SNTAGT. The CDR3 covers 16 residues. V was clipped by 0 bases and J by 0 bases, with 6 bases between them. CDR3 loop: CASSDSGHSGANVLTF. The CDR3 DNA reads TGTGCCAGCAGTGACTCGGGACACTCTGGGGCCAACGTCCTGACTTTC.

In the case of this clonotype: This may stem from a read error, because a much larger clone lies one nucleotide away. The chain carries TRBV9 and TRBJ1-1, with unresolved D. The germline V gene has CDR1 SGDLS and CDR2 YYNGEE. Deletions cut 6 bases from V and 1 base from J, with 10 bases between. The CDR3 has 13 amino acids. The CDR3 loop is CASTLFPNTEAFF. CDR3 in DNA: TGTGCCAGCACATTATTCCCGAACACTGAAGCTTTCTTT.

On this clonotype itself: This may arise from a read error, as a much more abundant clone is one base away. The CDR3 DNA sequence: TGTGCCAGCGCTACAGGGGGCTATGGCCACACCTTC. Its translation: CASATGGYGHTF. This chain links TRBV12-3 or TRBV12-4 with TRBJ1-2, with 9 nucleotides matching TRBD1. The CDR3 totals 12 residues.

V usage is TRBV20-1 and J usage is TRBJ2-7; tentatively, D is TRBD2 (5 bases). The J call is uncertain, as TRBJ2-1 better fits the DNA end. Germline-derived CDR1 and CDR2 are DFQATT and SNEGSKA (reference sequence). The CDR3 totals 10 residues. CDR3 amino acids: CSARREKQFF. The CDR3, as DNA: TGCAGTGCTAGAAGGGAGAAGCAGTTCTTC.

This clonotype appeared a few times. This chain links TRBV5-8 with TRBJ1-2, with D possibly matching TRBD1 (6 bases). Trimming pared 0 bases from V and 2 bases from J, leaving 17 bases between. The length of the CDR3 is 17 residues. CDR1 is SGHTS and CDR2 is YDEGEE in the germline V gene. The CDR3 coding sequence is TGTGCCAGCAGCTTGGGACAGAGGGGGTACGCGAACTATGGCTACACCTTC. Protein product: CASSLGQRGYANYGYTF.

The DNA for the CDR3 is TGCAGTGCTGGAAGCTCACCGGGAACTCAAGAGACCCAGTACTTC. Protein: CSAGSSPGTQETQYF. The chain employs TRBV20-1 and TRBJ2-5; a weak D match, TRBD2 (5 bases). Germline-derived CDR1 and CDR2 are DFQATT and SNEGSKA (reference sequence). The CDR3 runs to 15 residues. V was cut by 5 bases and J by 2 bases, with 18 bases left in between.

The V gene is TRBV24-1, the J gene TRBJ2-5; 7 bases are a match to TRBD1. Germline CDR1 and CDR2: KGHDR and SFDVKD. CDR3 length equals 13 residues. V was pared by 11 bases and J by 5 bases, with 10 bases of the junction left unmatched. The CDR3 loop is CAIQGTASETQYF. CDR3 DNA: TGTGCCATCCAAGGGACAGCCTCCGAGACCCAGTACTTC.

This clonotype was recorded many times. V and J are TRBV7-9 and TRBJ2-7; D is uncertain. Germline V gives CDR1 SEHNR, CDR2 FQNEAQ (reference sequence). V was trimmed by 1 base and J by 1 base, leaving 8 bases between them. The CDR3 is made up of 14 amino acids. CDR3 sequence reads: CASSLVGTSYEQYF. The CDR3 DNA sequence: TGTGCCAGCAGCTTAGTCGGTACTTCCTACGAGCAGTACTTC.

This clonotype was observed a handful of times. This chain joins TRBV28 and TRBJ2-7, with 7 bases aligning to TRBD2. Germline assignment: CDR1 MDHEN and CDR2 SYDVKM. The CDR3 sequence is 17 residues long. Losses at the gene ends were 5 bases for V and 0 bases for J; bases not matched to a gene: 13. CDR3 sequence: CASSDLWLAARSYEQYF. CDR3 sequence (DNA): TGTGCCAGCAGTGATTTGTGGCTAGCGGCCCGCTCCTACGAGCAGTACTTC. Looking up the rest from reference TRBV28 and TRBJ2-7 gives the full variable domain: DVKVTQSSRYLVKRTGEKVFLECVQDMDHENMFWYRQDPGLGLRLIYFSYDVKMKEKGDIPEGYSVSREKKERFSLILESASTNQTSMYLCASSDLWLAARSYEQYFGPGTRLTVT.

The J gene is TRBJ2-7, the V gene TRBV10-2; possible D gene TRBD2, 6 bases. Germline assignment: CDR1 WSHSY and CDR2 SAAADI. The CDR3 contains 18 residues. Trimming stripped 4 bases from V and 4 bases from J, with 26 bases between. The CDR3 coding sequence is TGCGCCAGCAGTGCCGGGAGCCCCGAGGGACTTCGACATTACGAGCAGTACTTC. This gives the protein CASSAGSPEGLRHYEQYF.

The chain links TRBV20-1 to TRBJ1-5; D uncertain. The V gene lost 1 base and the J gene lost 14 bases, with 24 bases spanning the gap. The CDR3 consists of 15 residues. Per germline, CDR1 DFQATT and CDR2 SNEGSKA (reference sequence). The CDR3, as DNA: TGCAGTGCTAGAGTCCCTAGCGGGAGGGCTTACTACGAGCATTTT. Protein: CSARVPSGRAYYEHF.

This clonotype came up many times. The rearrangement uses TRBV19 and TRBJ1-5; possibly TRBD1 for D (5 bases). Germline V gives CDR1 LNHDA, CDR2 SQIVND (reference sequence). The germline V and J ends were trimmed by 4 bases and 8 bases, with 12 bases remaining between them. The CDR3 is 13 residues long. The CDR3 DNA reads as TGTGCCAGTAGTACCCCAGGGAGTGAGCCCCAGCATTTT. Amino acids: CASSTPGSEPQHF.

Many counts were recorded for this clonotype. V usage is TRBV3-1 and J usage is TRBJ1-6; 7 nucleotides match TRBD1. With V trimmed by 4 bases and J by 7 bases, 1 base remained unmatched. Germline V CDR1 and CDR2: LGHDT, YNNKEL (reference sequence). The CDR3 extends over 13 amino acids. The CDR3 coding sequence is TGTGCCAGCAGCCGGGACAGAAATTCACCCCTCCACTTT. It is translated as CASSRDRNSPLHF.